This T cell receptor beta chain was sequenced for a study of blood T cell repertoires in COVID-19. Study summary: Some COVID-19 samples were acute and others convalescent; all came from the United States, Italy and Spain. Sample material is recorded as cDNA or gDNA derived from T cells, B-cell-depleted T cells, or PBMCs.

Trimming removed 7 bases at V and 7 bases at J, with 13 bases between. Germline assignment: CDR1 MNHEY and CDR2 SVGAGI. The CDR3 has 12 residues. Per the study methods: Amplified reference gene primers provided the basis for estimating nucleated cell counts. The table came from immunoSEQ multiplex PCR; TCRdb's copy has only in-frame clones and leaves some out. From that table come the V and J calls and clone size; the DNA was used to work out D and trimming. The table includes about 110,000 clones, over 80% detected once. Specimen: peripheral blood. The chain recombines TRBV6-5 with TRBJ1-1; possible D gene TRBD1, 5 bases. This clonotype originated in a woman younger than 45 with acute or convalescent COVID-19. This CDR3 is CASTIGGGEAFF. The CDR3 nucleotides read TGTGCCAGCACCATCGGGGGGGGTGAAGCTTTCTTT.